The sample holds one count of the clone carrying this T cell receptor (beta chain). Individuals aged 18 to 89 years were recruited from fewer than 30 US areas. These data are taken from a study of blood T cell repertoires in COVID-19. V lost 7 bases to trimming and J lost 4 bases; unmatched junction nucleotides: 2. Germline CDR1 reads SNHLY; CDR2 reads FYNNEI. CDR3 length equals 13 residues. Per the original data handling: Quantification of nucleated cells was approximated via reference gene primer amplification. Produced via immunoSEQ multiplex PCR; TCRdb's table is partial and in-frame only. V, J and clone size are taken as reported in that table, and D and trimming were inferred from the DNA itself. The sample has roughly 400,000 clones, approximately 87% seen once.

V is TRBV2 and J is TRBJ1-2, with TRBD1 matching 11 bases. Sequenced sample: PBMCs or T cells enriched from blood (not recorded which). This clonotype was sampled from a woman aged 45-60 years who had recovered from COVID-19. The CDR3 nucleotides read TGTGCCAGCAAGGACAGGGGGCCCTATGGCTACACCTTC. As protein: CASKDRGPYGYTF.